The 21 T cell receptor beta chains in this list originate from one sample, sequenced in a study of neoadjuvant anti-PD-1 for oral cavity cancer. Time point in this sample: after neoadjuvant nivolumab, at surgical resection. Libraries were prepared by immunoSEQ multiplex PCR; TCRdb keeps only in-frame clonotypes and omits some of them. The sample includes approximately 42,000 clones, about 76% of them seen just once. The source was PBMCs, collected after nivolumab (anti-PD-1) treatment. The receptor set was obtained from a person aged 35-79 years with oral cavity squamous cell carcinoma.

V and J are TRBV4-1 and TRBJ2-3, with D possibly TRBD1 on 5 matching bases. V gave up 2 bases and J gave up 6 bases, with 21 bases separating them. Germline V lookup: CDR1 MGHRA, CDR2 YSYEKL. This CDR3 contains 17 residues. In DNA form, the CDR3 reads TGCGCCAGCAGCCAAAAGGGGTTGGGTGTGGGGTGGGATACGCAGTATTTT. Translating it yields CASSQKGLGVGWDTQYF.

This clone was recorded many times. The V gene is TRBV7-8, the J gene TRBJ2-2; TRBD2 matches at 7 bases. The CDR3 length is 14 residues. The germline gives CDR1 SGHVS, CDR2 FQNEAQ. Losses at the gene ends were 7 bases for V and 6 bases for J; bases not matched to a gene: 8. CDR3 in amino acids: CASKRDYPPGELFF. CDR3 coding DNA: TGTGCCAGCAAGAGGGACTACCCTCCCGGGGAGCTGTTTTTT.

This clone showed up just a few times. The chain couples TRBV27 to TRBJ1-5; D might be TRBD1 (6 bases). V was shortened by 6 bases and J by 2 bases, with 14 bases between the two germline ends. Per the germline V gene, CDR1 is MNHEY and CDR2 is SMNVEV (reference sequence). The CDR3 is 15 amino acids. The chain's CDR3 is CASSEQGLGNQPQHF. DNA of the CDR3: TGTGCCAGCAGCGAACAGGGCCTTGGCAATCAGCCCCAGCATTTT.

The gene calls are TRBV6-5 and TRBJ2-3; 11 bases agree with TRBD2. Per the germline V gene, CDR1 is MNHEY and CDR2 is SVGAGI. This CDR3 comprises 14 residues. The ends lost 7 bases at V and 4 bases at J; junction bases unmatched: 4. Here the CDR3 reads CASNIAGGADTQYF. DNA for the CDR3: TGTGCCAGCAATATAGCGGGGGGGGCAGATACGCAGTATTTT.

The gene calls are TRBV21-1 and TRBJ1-1. TRBV21-1 is recorded as a pseudogene. This CDR3 is built from 14 residues. The CDR3 region is CASSPLDPRTEAFF. The CDR3 region has the DNA TGTGCCAGCAGCCCCCTGGACCCGAGAACTGAAGCTTTCTTT.

The chain couples TRBV5-6 to TRBJ2-5; D may be TRBD1 (5 bases). The CDR3 runs to 16 residues. Germline CDR1 is SGHDT and CDR2 is YYEEEE. V was shortened by 1 base and J by 0 bases, with 13 bases between the two germline ends. CDR3 loop: CASSLMTDLYQETQYF. Written as DNA, the CDR3 is TGTGCCAGCAGCTTGATGACAGACCTGTACCAAGAGACCCAGTACTTC. The full variable domain, with the rest looked up from reference TRBV5-6 and TRBJ2-5, is DAGVTQSPTHLIKTRGQQVTLRCSPKSGHDTVSWYQQALGQGPQFIFQYYEEEERQRGNFPDRFSGHQFPNYSSELNVNALLLGDSALYLCASSLMTDLYQETQYFGPGTRLLVL.

In this sample, this clone turned up a few times. This rearrangement joins TRBV5-1 to TRBJ2-2, with D unresolved. Germline V gives CDR1 SGHRS, CDR2 YFSETQ. The CDR3 consists of 16 residues. The V gene lost 2 bases and the J gene lost 0 bases, with 11 bases spanning the gap. CDR3 region: CASSLDGPTNTGELFF. The CDR3 DNA follows: TGCGCCAGCAGCTTAGACGGACCGACGAACACCGGGGAGCTGTTTTTT.

The V call is TRBV11-2, the J call TRBJ1-6; D remains unclear. Germline V gene sequence: CDR1 SGHAT, CDR2 FQNNGV. This CDR3 is 12 amino acids long. The V end was cut by 10 bases, the J end by 12 bases, with 16 bases between. CDR3 sequence reads: CATSVLAGPLHF. The CDR3 DNA reads as TGTGCCACCTCCGTCCTGGCTGGACCCCTCCACTTT.

V usage is TRBV5-1 and J usage is TRBJ2-1, with D perhaps assigned TRBD1 or TRBD2 (5 bases each). CDR3 length: 13 residues. V was pared by 0 bases and J by 6 bases, with 7 bases between. CDR1 is SGHRS and CDR2 is YFSETQ in the germline V gene. The CDR3 loop is CASSLARGNEQFF. Written as DNA, the CDR3 is TGCGCCAGCAGCTTGGCGAGGGGCAATGAGCAGTTCTTC. The full variable domain, in which reference TRBV5-1 and TRBJ2-1 provide the parts outside the CDR3, is KAGVTQTPRYLIKTRGQQVTLSCSPISGHRSVSWYQQTPGQGLQFLFEYFSETQRNKGNFPGRFSGRQFSNSRSEMNVSTLELGDSALYLCASSLARGNEQFFGPGTRLTVL.

This clone has a handful of counts. The gene calls are TRBV7-8 and TRBJ2-5; possible D gene TRBD1, 6 bases. This CDR3 contains 14 residues. Trimming stripped 2 bases from V and 1 base from J, with 8 bases between. Germline assignment: CDR1 SGHVS and CDR2 FQNEAQ. CDR3: CASSLPRGQETQYF. DNA of the CDR3: TGTGCCAGCAGCTTACCCAGGGGCCAAGAGACCCAGTACTTC.

This rearrangement joins TRBV5-1 to TRBJ2-5, with TRBD1 as a possible D gene (5 bases). Per the germline V gene, CDR1 is SGHRS and CDR2 is YFSETQ. This CDR3 contains 14 residues. With 6 bases removed from V and 6 bases from J, the gap between germline ends came to 18 bases. DNA for the CDR3: TGCGCCAGCACCCGCCCGGAAGGGGAAAAGACCCAGTACTTC. Protein product: CASTRPEGEKTQYF.

This chain links TRBV7-2 with TRBJ1-6; possible D gene TRBD1, 5 bases. The V gene's germline CDR1 is SGHTA and CDR2 FQGNSA. V lost 7 bases and J 1 base, leaving 11 bases between the germline ends. CDR3 length equals 15 residues. The CDR3, as DNA: TGTGCCAGCATTCTACAGGAGTCCTATAATTCACCCCTCCACTTT. Protein: CASILQESYNSPLHF. Full variable domain (rest looked up from reference TRBV7-2 and TRBJ1-6): GAGVSQSPSNKVTEKGKDVELRCDPISGHTALYWYRQSLGQGLEFLIYFQGNSAPDKSGLPSDRFSAERTGGSVSTLTIQRTQQEDSAVYLCASILQESYNSPLHFGNGTRLTVT.

This clone has more than one count but fewer than ten. J is TRBJ2-2 and V is TRBV9, with 13 positions matching TRBD2. The CDR3 spans 19 residues. Germline CDR1 reads SGDLS; CDR2 reads YYNGEE. The trim removed 4 bases at V and 2 bases at J, leaving 11 bases unmatched. Written as DNA, the CDR3 is TGTGCCAGCAGCCCTGGACTAGCGGGAGTAGTATCAAACACCGGGGAGCTGTTTTTT. It specifies CASSPGLAGVVSNTGELFF.

This chain links TRBV19 with TRBJ2-2; D is unresolved. V was cut by 6 bases and J by 4 bases, with 12 bases left in between. CDR1 is LNHDA, CDR2 SQIVND, per germline (reference sequence). The CDR3 totals 14 residues. The CDR3, as DNA: TGTGCCAGTAGAAACCAGAGATTCACCGGGGAGCTGTTTTTT. As protein: CASRNQRFTGELFF.

The chain couples TRBV5-1 to TRBJ2-1, with 11 bases fitting TRBD2. The CDR3 extends over 15 amino acids. Per the germline V gene, CDR1 is SGHRS and CDR2 is YFSETQ. Trimming removed 0 bases from V and 9 bases from J; junction bases left unmatched: 5. This CDR3 reads CASSLGSGREAEQFF. The CDR3 DNA reads TGCGCCAGCAGCTTGGGTAGCGGGAGGGAGGCTGAGCAGTTCTTC.

The chain uses TRBV11-2 and TRBJ2-7; tentative D call: TRBD2 (6 bases). V shed 4 bases and J shed 6 bases, with 16 bases lying between them. Per the germline V gene, CDR1 is SGHAT and CDR2 is FQNNGV. This CDR3 is built from 14 residues. The CDR3 loop is CASSSSRLVPEQYF. The DNA for the CDR3 is TGTGCCAGCAGCTCCAGTAGACTAGTTCCCGAGCAGTACTTC.

The table lists this clone with a few counts. The chain combines TRBV30 with TRBJ1-6, with 11 nucleotides matching TRBD1. Germline assignment: CDR1 GTSNPN and CDR2 SVGIG (reference sequence). V lost 4 bases, J lost 9 bases, and 8 bases stayed unmatched. This CDR3 has 15 residues. The CDR3 here is CAWIHRDRGFSPLHF. The CDR3 coding sequence is TGTGCCTGGATTCACCGGGACAGGGGGTTTTCACCCCTCCACTTT.

The chain links TRBV27 to TRBJ2-1; TRBD1 aligns across 8 bases. Germline CDR1 MNHEY, CDR2 SMNVEV (reference sequence). The CDR3 runs 16 residues. V lost 5 bases, J lost 0 bases, and 6 bases stayed unmatched. The CDR3 region has the DNA TGTGCCAGCAGTCATCGGACAGGGAGCTCCTACAATGAGCAGTTCTTC. Amino acids: CASSHRTGSSYNEQFF.

V is TRBV27 and J is TRBJ2-7; a possible D gene is TRBD1 (6 bases). This CDR3 region has 13 residues. Trimming removed 5 bases at V and 2 bases at J, with 10 bases between. In germline, CDR1 is MNHEY, CDR2 SMNVEV (reference sequence). CDR3 DNA sequence: TGTGCCAGCAGTCCGGGACAAACCTACGAGCAGTACTTC. As protein: CASSPGQTYEQYF.

The chain combines TRBV5-6 with TRBJ2-7, with TRBD1 matching 8 bases. The V segment lost 4 bases and the J segment 3 bases; nucleotides outside the gene matches: 9. The CDR3 runs 15 residues. The germline gives CDR1 SGHDT, CDR2 YYEEEE. In DNA form, the CDR3 reads TGTGCCAGCAGCCACGGACAGGGAGCCCACTACGAGCAGTACTTC. It codes for CASSHGQGAHYEQYF.

There are a few counts of this clone. The chain carries TRBV5-1 and TRBJ2-5; D is ambiguous. CDR1 and CDR2 from the germline V gene are SGHRS and YFSETQ. The germline V and J ends were trimmed by 7 bases and 1 base, with 11 bases remaining between them. This CDR3 region has 13 residues. The CDR3 DNA reads as TGCGCCAGCTCCCCGGCTCCCCAAGAGACCCAGTACTTC. This sequence encodes CASSPAPQETQYF.